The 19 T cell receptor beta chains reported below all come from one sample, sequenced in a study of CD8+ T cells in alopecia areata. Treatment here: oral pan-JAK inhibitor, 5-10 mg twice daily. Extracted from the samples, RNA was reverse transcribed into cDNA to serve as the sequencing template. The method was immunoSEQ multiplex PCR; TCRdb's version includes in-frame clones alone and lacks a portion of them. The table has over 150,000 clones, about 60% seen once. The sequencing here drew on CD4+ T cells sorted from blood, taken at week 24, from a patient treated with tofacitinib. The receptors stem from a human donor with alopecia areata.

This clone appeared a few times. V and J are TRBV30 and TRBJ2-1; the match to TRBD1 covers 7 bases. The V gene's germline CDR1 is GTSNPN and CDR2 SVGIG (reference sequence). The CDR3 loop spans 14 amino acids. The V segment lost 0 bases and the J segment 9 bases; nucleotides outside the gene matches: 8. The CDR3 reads CAWSVLWDRGEQFF. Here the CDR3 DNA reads TGTGCCTGGAGTGTTTTATGGGACAGAGGTGAGCAGTTCTTC.

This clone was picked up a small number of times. CDR3 loop: CASSLDSTYEQYF. The CDR3 region has the DNA TGTGCCAGCAGCTTAGACTCCACCTACGAGCAGTACTTC. The chain uses TRBV2 and TRBJ2-7, with D unresolved. The CDR3 consists of 13 residues. V lost 6 bases and J 2 bases, leaving 11 bases between the germline ends. Germline CDR1 reads SNHLY; CDR2 reads FYNNEI.

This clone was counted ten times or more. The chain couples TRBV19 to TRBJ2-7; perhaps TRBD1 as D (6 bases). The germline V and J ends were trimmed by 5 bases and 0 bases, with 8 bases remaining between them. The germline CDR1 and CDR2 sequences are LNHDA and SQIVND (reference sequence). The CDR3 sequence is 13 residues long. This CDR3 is CASSGQNSYEQYF. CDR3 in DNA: TGTGCCAGTAGTGGACAGAACTCCTACGAGCAGTACTTC.

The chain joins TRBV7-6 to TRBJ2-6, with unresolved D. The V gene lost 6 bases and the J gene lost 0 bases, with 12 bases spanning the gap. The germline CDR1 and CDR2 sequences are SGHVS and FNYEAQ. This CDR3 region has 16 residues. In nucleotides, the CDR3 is TGTGCCAGCAGTCAAAGAACAGACTCTGGGGCCAACGTCCTGACTTTC. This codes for CASSQRTDSGANVLTF. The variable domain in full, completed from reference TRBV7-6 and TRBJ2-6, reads GAGVSQSPRYKVTKRGQDVALRCDPISGHVSLYWYRQALGQGPEFLTYFNYEAQQDKSGLPNDRFSAERPEGSISTLTIQRTEQRDSAMYRCASSQRTDSGANVLTFGAGSRLTVL.

The CDR3 region has the DNA TGTGCCAGCAGGTCATACAATGAGCAGTTCTTC. Protein: CASRSYNEQFF. This chain links TRBV27 with TRBJ2-1, with D unclear. V was pared by 6 bases and J by 4 bases, with 4 bases between. This CDR3 is built from 11 residues. Germline CDR1 reads MNHEY; CDR2 reads SMNVEV (reference sequence).

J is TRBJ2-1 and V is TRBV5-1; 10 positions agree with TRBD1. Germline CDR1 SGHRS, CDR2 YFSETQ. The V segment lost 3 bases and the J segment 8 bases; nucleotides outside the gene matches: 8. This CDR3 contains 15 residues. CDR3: CASSSATGGRDEQFF. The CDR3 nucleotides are TGCGCCAGCAGCTCGGCGACAGGGGGCCGGGATGAGCAGTTCTTC.

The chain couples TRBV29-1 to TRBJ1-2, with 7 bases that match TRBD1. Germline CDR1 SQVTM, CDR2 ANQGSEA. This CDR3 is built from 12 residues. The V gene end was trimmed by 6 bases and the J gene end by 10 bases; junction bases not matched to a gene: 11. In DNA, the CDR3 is TGCAGCGTAGCGACAGGGCGAAATGACTACACCTTC. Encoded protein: CSVATGRNDYTF.

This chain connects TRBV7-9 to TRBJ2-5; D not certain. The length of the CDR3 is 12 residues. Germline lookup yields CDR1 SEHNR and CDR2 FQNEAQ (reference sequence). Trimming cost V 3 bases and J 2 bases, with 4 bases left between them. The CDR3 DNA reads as TGTGCCAGCAGCTTCTCACAAGAGACCCAGTACTTC. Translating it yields CASSFSQETQYF.

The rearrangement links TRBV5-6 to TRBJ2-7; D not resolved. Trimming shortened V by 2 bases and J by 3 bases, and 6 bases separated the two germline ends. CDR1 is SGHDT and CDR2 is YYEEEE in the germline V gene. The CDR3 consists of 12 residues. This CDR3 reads CASSFRRYEQYF. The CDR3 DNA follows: TGTGCCAGCAGCTTTAGGCGCTACGAGCAGTACTTC.

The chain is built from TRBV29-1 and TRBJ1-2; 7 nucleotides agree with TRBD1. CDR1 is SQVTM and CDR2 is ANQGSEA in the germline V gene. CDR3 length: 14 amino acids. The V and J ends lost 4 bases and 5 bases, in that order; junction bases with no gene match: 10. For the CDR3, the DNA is TGCAGCGTTGGCCCCGGACAGGCGTCTTATGGCTACACCTTC. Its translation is CSVGPGQASYGYTF.

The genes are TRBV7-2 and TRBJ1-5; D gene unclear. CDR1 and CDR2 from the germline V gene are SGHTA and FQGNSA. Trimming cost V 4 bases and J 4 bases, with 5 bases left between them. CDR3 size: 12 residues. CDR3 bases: TGTGCCAGCAGCTCCCGTAATCAGCCCCAGCATTTT. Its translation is CASSSRNQPQHF. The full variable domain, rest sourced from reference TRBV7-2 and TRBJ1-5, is GAGVSQSPSNKVTEKGKDVELRCDPISGHTALYWYRQSLGQGLEFLIYFQGNSAPDKSGLPSDRFSAERTGGSVSTLTIQRTQQEDSAVYLCASSSRNQPQHFGDGTRLSIL.

The CDR3 DNA sequence: TGTGCCTGGACGCGATACTATGGCTACACCTTC. Translated: CAWTRYYGYTF. The J gene is TRBJ1-2, the V gene TRBV30; D remains unclear. V was clipped by 4 bases and J by 3 bases, with 6 bases between them. The CDR3 consists of 11 residues. Germline V lookup: CDR1 GTSNPN, CDR2 SVGIG (reference sequence).

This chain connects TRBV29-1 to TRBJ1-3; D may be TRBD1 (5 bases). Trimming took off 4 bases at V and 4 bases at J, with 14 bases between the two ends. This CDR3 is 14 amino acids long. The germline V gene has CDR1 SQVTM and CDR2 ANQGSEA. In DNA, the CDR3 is TGCAGCGTTGTCGTTGGGGCAATCGGAAACACCATATATTTT. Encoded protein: CSVVVGAIGNTIYF.

Here the CDR3 DNA reads TGTGCCAGCAGGTATCGGCGGGGAGACTACGAGCAGTACTTC. Its protein product is CASRYRRGDYEQYF. The chain couples TRBV6-5 to TRBJ2-7; D is possibly TRBD2 (6 bases). The CDR3 sequence is 14 residues long. Germline CDR1 MNHEY, CDR2 SVGAGI. V lost 6 bases, J lost 3 bases, and 15 bases lay in between.

CDR3 sequence (DNA): TGTGCCAGCAGTCGAGGGGGCCCGAGGGAAAAACTGTTTTTT. It translates to CASSRGGPREKLFF. The chain links TRBV6-6 to TRBJ1-4; 7 bases align to TRBD1. From germline, CDR1 is MNHNY and CDR2 SVGAGI (reference sequence). The V and J ends lost 5 bases and 8 bases, in that order; junction bases with no gene match: 8. The CDR3 extends over 14 amino acids.

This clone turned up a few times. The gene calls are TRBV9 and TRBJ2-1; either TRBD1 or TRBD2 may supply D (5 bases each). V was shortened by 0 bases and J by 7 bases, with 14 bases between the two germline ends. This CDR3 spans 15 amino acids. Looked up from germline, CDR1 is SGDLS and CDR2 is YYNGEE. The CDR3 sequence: CASSVGGVRGNEQFF. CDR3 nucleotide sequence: TGTGCCAGCAGCGTAGGGGGAGTAAGGGGAAATGAGCAGTTCTTC.

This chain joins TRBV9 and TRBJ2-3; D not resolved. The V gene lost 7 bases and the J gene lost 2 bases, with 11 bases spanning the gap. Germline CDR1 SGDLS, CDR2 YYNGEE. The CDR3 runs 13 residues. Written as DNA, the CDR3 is TGTGCCAGCTCCGCCATTCCCACAGATACGCAGTATTTT. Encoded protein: CASSAIPTDTQYF. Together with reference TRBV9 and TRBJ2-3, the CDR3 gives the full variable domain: DSGVTQTPKHLITATGQRVTLRCSPRSGDLSVYWYQQSLDQGLQFLIQYYNGEERAKGNILERFSAQQFPDLHSELNLSSLELGDSALYFCASSAIPTDTQYFGPGTRLTVL.

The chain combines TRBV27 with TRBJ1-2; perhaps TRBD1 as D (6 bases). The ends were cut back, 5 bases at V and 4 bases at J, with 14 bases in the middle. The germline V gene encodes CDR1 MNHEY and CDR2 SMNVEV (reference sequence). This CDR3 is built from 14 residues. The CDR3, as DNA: TGTGCCAGCAGTCTAAGGGGGGGCACCTATGGCTACACCTTC. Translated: CASSLRGGTYGYTF.

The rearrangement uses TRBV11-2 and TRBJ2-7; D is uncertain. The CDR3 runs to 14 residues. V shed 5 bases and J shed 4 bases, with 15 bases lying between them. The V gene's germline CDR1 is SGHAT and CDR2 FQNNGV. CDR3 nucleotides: TGTGCCAGCAGCCCCACTACGCCCCAATACGAGCAGTACTTC. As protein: CASSPTTPQYEQYF.